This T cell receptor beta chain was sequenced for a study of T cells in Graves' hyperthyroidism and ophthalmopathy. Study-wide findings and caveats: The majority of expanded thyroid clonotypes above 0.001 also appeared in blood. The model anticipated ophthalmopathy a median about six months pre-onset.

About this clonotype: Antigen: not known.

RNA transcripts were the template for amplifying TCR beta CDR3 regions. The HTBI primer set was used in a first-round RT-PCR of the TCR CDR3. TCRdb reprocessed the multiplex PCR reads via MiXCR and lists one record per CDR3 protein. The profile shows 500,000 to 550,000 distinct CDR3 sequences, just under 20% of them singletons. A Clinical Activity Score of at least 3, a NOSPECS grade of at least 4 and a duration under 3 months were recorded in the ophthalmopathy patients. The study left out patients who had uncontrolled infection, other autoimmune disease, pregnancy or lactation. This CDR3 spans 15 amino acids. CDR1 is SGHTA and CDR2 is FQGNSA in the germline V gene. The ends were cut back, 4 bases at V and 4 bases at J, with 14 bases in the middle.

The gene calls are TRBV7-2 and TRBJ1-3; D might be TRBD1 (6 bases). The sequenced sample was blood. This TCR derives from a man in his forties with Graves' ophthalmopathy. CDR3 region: CASSSNRARGNTIYF. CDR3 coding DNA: TGTGCCAGCAGCTCCAACAGGGCGCGGGGAAACACCATATATTTT.